These T cell receptor beta chains were read from a single sample in a study of T cell changes during pregnancy in multiple sclerosis. The table came from immunoSEQ multiplex PCR; TCRdb's copy has only in-frame clones and leaves some out. The data contain tens of thousands of clones, roughly 90% of them singletons. Sequences were derived from peripheral blood, sampled in the second trimester of pregnancy. The receptors originated from a female donor with multiple sclerosis, enrolled in a pregnancy study. The CDR3 runs from the conserved cysteine through the conserved F or W. Each record gives: D gene, J gene, V gene, clone size, CDR3 protein, CDR3 DNA. The D gene is left open where the match is weak. Rows may omit the clone size; those that give it use once, few, many or a size class.

TRBD2	TRBJ2-7	TRBV11-2	.	CASSLARTSGYEQYF	TGTGCCAGCAGCTTAGCTAGGACTAGCGGGTACGAGCAGTACTTC
.	TRBJ1-1	TRBV6-1	.	CASSVRETNTEAFF	TGTGCCAGCAGTGTTAGGGAGACGAACACTGAAGCTTTCTTT
TRBD2	TRBJ2-1	TRBV7-8	.	CASSPRTSGSNEQFF	TGTGCCAGCAGCCCTCGGACTAGCGGGAGCAATGAGCAGTTCTTC
.	TRBJ1-1	TRBV14	few	CASSLRDTRYTEAFF	TGTGCCAGCAGCCTCCGGGACACAAGGTACACTGAAGCTTTCTTT
.	TRBJ1-1	TRBV11-3	.	CASSLVTGGKAEAFF	TGTGCCAGCAGCTTAGTGACCGGGGGAAAGGCTGAAGCTTTCTTT
TRBD1	TRBJ2-7	TRBV11-3	.	CASSLPGQGYEQYF	TGTGCCAGCAGCTTGCCGGGACAGGGGTACGAGCAGTACTTC
TRBD1	TRBJ2-2	TRBV10-3	.	CAIRTGSNTGELFF	TGTGCCATCAGGACAGGGTCGAACACCGGGGAGCTGTTTTTT
.	TRBJ2-5	TRBV6-1	.	CASSNRVRETQYF	TGTGCCAGCAGTAACAGGGTTCGAGAGACCCAGTACTTC
TRBD2	TRBJ2-2	TRBV9	.	CASSAGAGGRTGELFF	TGTGCCAGCAGCGCCGGAGCGGGAGGCAGAACCGGGGAGCTGTTTTTT
.	TRBJ2-7	TRBV21-1	.	CATRGRHCYEQYF	TGTGCCACCCGAGGGAGACACTGCTACGAGCAGTACTTC
TRBD1	TRBJ2-7	TRBV5-1	.	CASSLNGQGREQYF	TGCGCCAGCAGCTTAAACGGACAGGGTCGCGAGCAGTACTTC
TRBD1	TRBJ1-1	TRBV14	.	CASSEGQALPLAFF	TGTGCCAGCAGCGAGGGACAGGCCCTTCCCCTAGCTTTCTTT
TRBD1	TRBJ1-1	TRBV18	.	CASSLTGTTEAFF	TGTGCCAGCTCACTGACAGGGACCACTGAAGCTTTCTTT
.	TRBJ1-2	TRBV10-3	.	CAISERNERNGGYTF	TGTGCCATCAGTGAGAGGAACGAGCGCAATGGGGGCTACACCTTC
TRBD2	TRBJ2-6	TRBV6-4	.	CASSREVRAGANVLTF	TGTGCCAGCAGCCGGGAGGTCCGAGCTGGGGCCAACGTCCTGACTTTC
.	TRBJ2-2	TRBV5-1	.	CASSPRQPKNTGELFF	TGCGCCAGCAGCCCCCGTCAACCTAAGAACACCGGGGAGCTGTTTTTT
TRBD1	TRBJ2-1	TRBV19	.	CASSIDPGQGVNEQFF	TGTGCCAGTAGTATAGATCCGGGACAGGGGGTCAATGAGCAGTTCTTC
.	TRBJ1-1	TRBV20-1	.	CSARAGVEAFF	TGCAGTGCTAGGGCCGGGGTAGAAGCTTTCTTT
TRBD2	TRBJ2-1	TRBV4-2	.	CASSQDGAGGNNEQFF	TGTGCCAGCAGCCAAGATGGGGCGGGGGGTAACAATGAGCAGTTCTTC
.	TRBJ1-3	TRBV28	once	CASSTGPSGNTIYF	TGTGCCAGCAGCACAGGGCCGTCGGGAAACACCATATATTTT
TRBD2	TRBJ2-1	TRBV27	.	CASSPGGSGYNEQFF	TGTGCCAGCAGCCCCGGGGGGAGTGGGTACAATGAGCAGTTCTTC
TRBD1	TRBJ1-5	TRBV18	once	CASSLDRGSGQPQHF	TGTGCCAGCTCACTTGACAGGGGATCAGGTCAGCCCCAGCATTTT
TRBD1	TRBJ1-2	TRBV25-1	.	CASSEYSRGTGENYGYTF	TGTGCCAGCAGTGAATATTCTAGAGGGACAGGGGAGAACTATGGCTACACCTTC
TRBD2	TRBJ2-3	TRBV9	.	CASSEGGRIAGRTDTQYF	TGTGCCAGCAGCGAGGGCGGGAGGATAGCGGGCCGCACAGATACGCAGTATTTT
.	TRBJ1-1	TRBV6-6	.	CASSSPTGVNTEAFF	TGTGCCAGCAGTTCCCCGACAGGAGTGAACACTGAAGCTTTCTTT
TRBD1	TRBJ1-5	TRBV7-2	.	CASSLGNRGSQPQHF	TGTGCCAGCAGCCTAGGAAACAGGGGTAGTCAGCCCCAGCATTTT
TRBD1	TRBJ2-5	TRBV18	.	CASSPKPGTGSMETQYF	TGTGCCAGCTCACCCAAACCCGGGACAGGGTCGATGGAGACCCAGTACTTC
.	TRBJ1-1	TRBV10-3	.	CAISDKGGEAFF	TGTGCCATCAGTGATAAAGGGGGTGAAGCTTTCTTT
.	TRBJ2-3	TRBV5-1	.	CASAGPGTDTQYF	TGCGCCAGTGCAGGGCCGGGCACAGATACGCAGTATTTT
.	TRBJ1-1	TRBV29-1	.	CSAVLNTEAFF	TGCAGCGCCGTCTTGAACACTGAAGCTTTCTTT
.	TRBJ2-7	TRBV6-6	.	CASALGSELLEQYF	TGTGCCAGCGCTCTAGGCAGCGAGCTCCTCGAGCAGTACTTC
TRBD2	TRBJ2-1	TRBV19	.	CATHDAPLAGGVNEQFF	TGTGCCACCCATGATGCGCCCCTAGCGGGGGGCGTGAATGAGCAGTTCTTC
TRBD2	TRBJ2-7	TRBV19	.	CASSIIGLAATYEQYF	TGTGCCAGTAGTATCATCGGTCTAGCGGCCACCTACGAGCAGTACTTC
.	TRBJ1-6	TRBV25-1	.	CASSGGRNSPLHF	TGTGCCAGCAGTGGAGGGCGAAATTCACCCCTCCACTTT
.	TRBJ2-1	TRBV9	.	CASSVRESSYNEQFF	TGTGCCAGCAGCGTACGAGAGAGCTCCTACAATGAGCAGTTCTTC
TRBD1	TRBJ2-7	TRBV5-1	.	CASSLDRGPPYEQYF	TGCGCCAGCAGCTTGGACAGGGGTCCGCCCTACGAGCAGTACTTC
TRBD1	TRBJ2-5	TRBV7-6	.	CASRQGQDLGETQYF	TGTGCCAGCAGGCAGGGACAGGACTTAGGGGAGACCCAGTACTTC
.	TRBJ2-3	TRBV6-1	.	CASSAAGPHKADTQYF	TGTGCCAGCAGTGCTGCAGGTCCGCACAAAGCAGATACGCAGTATTTT
.	TRBJ1-2	TRBV10-3	.	CAISQTPTQDYGYTF	TGTGCCATCAGTCAAACACCTACCCAGGACTATGGCTACACCTTC
.	TRBJ2-1	TRBV7-3	once	CASSPTVAGNEQFF	TGTGCCAGCAGCCCGACCGTAGCCGGCAATGAGCAGTTCTTC
.	TRBJ1-3	TRBV6-5	few	CASTLGGSGNTIYF	TGTGCCAGCACCTTGGGGGGATCTGGAAACACCATATATTTT
TRBD1	TRBJ1-5	TRBV19	few	CASSTTGGGDQPQHF	TGTGCCAGTAGTACGACAGGGGGCGGGGATCAGCCCCAGCATTTT
TRBD1	TRBJ1-1	TRBV7-2	.	CASSLGPTGGPTEAFF	TGTGCCAGCAGCTTAGGTCCTACAGGGGGTCCCACTGAAGCTTTCTTT
TRBD1	TRBJ1-2	TRBV9	.	CASSVAAQGNGYTF	TGTGCCAGCAGCGTAGCGGCACAGGGGAATGGCTACACCTTC
TRBD1	TRBJ2-5	TRBV5-4	.	CASSADRGVAETQYF	TGTGCCAGCAGCGCGGACAGGGGGGTAGCAGAGACCCAGTACTTC
TRBD2	TRBJ2-1	TRBV2	.	CAIPSGRANEQFF	TGTGCCATACCTAGCGGGAGGGCCAATGAGCAGTTCTTC
.	TRBJ1-1	TRBV5-6	once	CASSSRLGAGVNTEAFF	TGTGCCAGCAGCTCTCGGTTAGGGGCAGGGGTGAACACTGAAGCTTTCTTT
.	TRBJ2-7	TRBV6-5	.	CASSPTGYEQYF	TGTGCCAGCAGTCCGACAGGATACGAGCAGTACTTC
.	TRBJ1-5	TRBV28	.	CASSFGVLQPQHF	TGTGCCAGCAGTTTCGGGGTCCTACAGCCCCAGCATTTT
.	TRBJ1-1	TRBV5-1	.	CASSLEGGMAFF	TGCGCCAGCAGCTTGGAGGGGGGGATGGCTTTCTTT
.	TRBJ1-2	TRBV7-8	once	CASSLKGAQYGYTF	TGTGCCAGCAGCTTAAAAGGGGCACAATATGGCTACACCTTC
.	TRBJ2-2	TRBV10-3	.	CAISDRADTGELFF	TGTGCCATCAGTGACAGGGCTGACACCGGGGAGCTGTTTTTT
.	TRBJ1-1	TRBV30	.	CAWSVRGTEAFF	TGTGCCTGGAGTGTGAGGGGGACTGAAGCTTTCTTT
TRBD2	TRBJ2-1	TRBV6-4	.	CASSVTSGHNEQFF	TGTGCCAGCAGTGTGACTAGCGGACACAATGAGCAGTTCTTC